This T cell receptor (beta chain) was captured by sequencing in a study of blood T cell repertoires in COVID-19. V was shortened by 1 base and J by 0 bases, with 4 bases between the two germline ends. The CDR3 totals 14 residues. Per germline, CDR1 LNHNV and CDR2 YYDKDF (reference sequence). TCRdb's table, derived via immunoSEQ multiplex PCR, lists solely in-frame clones and lacks some. The sample contains more than 150,000 clones, around 84% of which appear only once. The chain is built from TRBV15 and TRBJ1-3; D gene uncertain. This clonotype originated in a man aged 35 to 55 with active or convalescent COVID-19. The sequencing input was peripheral blood. The CDR3 nucleotides read TGTGCCACCAGCAGAGCCGGCTCTGGAAACACCATATATTTT. This encodes CATSRAGSGNTIYF.